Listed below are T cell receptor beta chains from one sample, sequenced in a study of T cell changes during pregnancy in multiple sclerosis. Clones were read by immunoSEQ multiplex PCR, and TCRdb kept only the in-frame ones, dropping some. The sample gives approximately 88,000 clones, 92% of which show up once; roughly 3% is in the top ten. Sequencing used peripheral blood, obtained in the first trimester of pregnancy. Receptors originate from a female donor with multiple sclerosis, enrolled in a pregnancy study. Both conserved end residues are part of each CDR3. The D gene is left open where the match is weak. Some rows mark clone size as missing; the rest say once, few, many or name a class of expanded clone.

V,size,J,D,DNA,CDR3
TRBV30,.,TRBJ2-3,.,TGTGCCTGGAGTGTACGAGGCCCCAGCCCGAATACGCAGTATTTT,CAWSVRGPSPNTQYF
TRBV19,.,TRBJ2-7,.,TGTGCCAGTAGTATAGGGGCGGGAACCTACGAGCAGTACTTC,CASSIGAGTYEQYF
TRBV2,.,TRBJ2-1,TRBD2,TGTGCCAGCAGGGGACGGGGAGGGTCCTACAATGAGCAGTTCTTC,CASRGRGGSYNEQFF
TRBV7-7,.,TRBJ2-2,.,TGTGCTAGTTCAGGGGCCATCACCGGGGAGCTGTTTTTT,CASSGAITGELFF
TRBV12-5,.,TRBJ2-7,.,TGTGCTAGTGGTTTGGGGGGAGGCGAGCAGTACTTC,CASGLGGGEQYF
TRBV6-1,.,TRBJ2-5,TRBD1,TGTGCCAGCAGTGAAGTAGGGACAGGTAGAGAGACCCAGTACTTC,CASSEVGTGRETQYF
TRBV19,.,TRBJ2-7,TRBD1,TGTGCCACCACCCAAACCGGGACAGCTTACGAGCAGTACTTC,CATTQTGTAYEQYF
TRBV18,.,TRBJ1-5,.,TGTGCCAGCTCACCACCCGGGACAAGCAATCAGCCCCAGCATTTT,CASSPPGTSNQPQHF
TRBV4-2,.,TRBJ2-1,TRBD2,TGTGCCAGCAGCCAAGGGGCTAGCGGGAGGCCTAATACCCGTGAGCAGTTCTTC,CASSQGASGRPNTREQFF
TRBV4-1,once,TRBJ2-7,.,TGCGCCAGCAGCCAAGATATGACAGTCTACGAGCAGTACTTC,CASSQDMTVYEQYF
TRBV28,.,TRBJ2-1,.,TGTGCCAGCAGAAATCAGGATTCGTACAATGAGCAGTTCTTC,CASRNQDSYNEQFF
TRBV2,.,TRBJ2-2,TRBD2,TGTGCCAGCTATGGAACTAGCGGGGAGTACACCGGGGAGCTGTTTTTT,CASYGTSGEYTGELFF
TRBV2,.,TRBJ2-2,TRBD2,TGTGCCAGCACGGTAGCGGGAGCCCCTGGCGGGGAGCTGTTTTTT,CASTVAGAPGGELFF
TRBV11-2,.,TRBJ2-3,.,TGTGCCAGCAGCTTAGACAGAATCACAGATACGCAGTATTTT,CASSLDRITDTQYF
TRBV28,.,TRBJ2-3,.,TGTGCCAGCAGTTTTCCTGATAGGCGGGCAGATACGCAGTATTTT,CASSFPDRRADTQYF
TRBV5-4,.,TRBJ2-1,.,TGTGCCAGCACCTTACCTACTGGCTCCTACAATGAGCAGTTCTTC,CASTLPTGSYNEQFF